The source of this T cell receptor (beta chain) is a study of beta chain features in type 1 diabetes. This clone was observed a handful of times. TCRB transcripts that were expressed got sequenced, as all of the isolated RNA had been reverse transcribed. TCRdb's copy holds only in-frame clones and misses some; the assay was immunoSEQ multiplex PCR. The sample lists 900,000 or so clones, about a sixth occurring once. The CDR3 extends over 14 amino acids. In germline, CDR1 is SGHTA, CDR2 FQGTGA. V gave up 6 bases and J gave up 5 bases; unmatched junction bases: 4. The V call is TRBV7-3, the J call TRBJ2-1; TRBD2 matches at 10 bases. The source is a woman aged 18-35 years in good health. The specimen sequenced was naive CD4+ T cells from blood. Here the CDR3 reads CASRTSGEHNEQFF. The CDR3 DNA is TGTGCCAGCAGAACTAGCGGGGAACACAATGAGCAGTTCTTC.